The present entry profiles one TCR beta chain with its context. This table comes from immunoSEQ multiplex PCR, and its TCRdb copy is limited to in-frame clones, with some not included. The table has tens of thousands of clones, 65% to 85% seen once. This entry belongs to a study of blood T cell repertoires in COVID-19. V lost 10 bases, J lost 1 base, and 4 bases lay in between. Germline values: CDR1 LGHDT, CDR2 YNNKEL (reference sequence). The CDR3 is 10 residues long. Sequencing was performed on peripheral blood. V is TRBV3-1 (or the pseudogene TRBV3-2) and J is TRBJ1-2; D not resolved. The TCR originated in a woman aged 45-65 years with active or convalescent COVID-19. CDR3 in DNA: TGTGCCACCTATAACTATGGCTACACCTTC. Residues: CATYNYGYTF.